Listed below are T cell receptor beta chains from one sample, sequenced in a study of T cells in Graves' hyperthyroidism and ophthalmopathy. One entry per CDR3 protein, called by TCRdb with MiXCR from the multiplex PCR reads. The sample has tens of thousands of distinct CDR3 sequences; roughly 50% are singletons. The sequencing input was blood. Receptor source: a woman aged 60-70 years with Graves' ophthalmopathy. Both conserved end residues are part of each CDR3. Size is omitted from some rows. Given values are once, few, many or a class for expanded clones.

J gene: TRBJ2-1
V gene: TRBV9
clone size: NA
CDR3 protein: CASSLRDRVAGGYNEQFF

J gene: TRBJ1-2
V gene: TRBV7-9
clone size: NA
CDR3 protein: CASSPGGGGYTF

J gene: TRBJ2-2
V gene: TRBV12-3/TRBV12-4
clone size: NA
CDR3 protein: CASSLQDRGARGYTGELFF

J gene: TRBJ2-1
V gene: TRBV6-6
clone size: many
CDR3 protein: CASSYPNEQFF

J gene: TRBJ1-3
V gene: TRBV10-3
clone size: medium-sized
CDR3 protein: CAISESGNTIYF

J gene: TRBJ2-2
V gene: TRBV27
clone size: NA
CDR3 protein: CASSSPAGELFF

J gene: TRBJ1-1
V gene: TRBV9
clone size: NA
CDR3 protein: CASSPGRSDTEAFF

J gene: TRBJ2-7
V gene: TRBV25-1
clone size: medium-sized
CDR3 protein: CASSESDRGLNYEQYF

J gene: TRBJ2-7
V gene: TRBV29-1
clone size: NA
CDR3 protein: CSHEGGLSYEQYF

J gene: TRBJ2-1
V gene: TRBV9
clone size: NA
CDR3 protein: CASSVLGTSGGDEQFF

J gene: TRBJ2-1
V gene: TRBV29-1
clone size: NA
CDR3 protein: CSVTGTGYDEQFF

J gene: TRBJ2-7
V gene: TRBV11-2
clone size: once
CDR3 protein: CASSFGQGLVEQYF

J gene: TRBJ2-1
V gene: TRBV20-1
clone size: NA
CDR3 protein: CSASTQGVNQQFF

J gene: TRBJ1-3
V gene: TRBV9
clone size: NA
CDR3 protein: CASSGGGRPGNTIYF

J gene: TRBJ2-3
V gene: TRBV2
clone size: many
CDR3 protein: CASRQTGGTDTQYF

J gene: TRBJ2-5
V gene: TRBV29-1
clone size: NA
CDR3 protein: CSVEDGTEQETQYF

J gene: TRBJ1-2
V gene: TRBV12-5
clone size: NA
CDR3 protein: CASGRRGDYGYTF

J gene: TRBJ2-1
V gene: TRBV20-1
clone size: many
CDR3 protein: CSARDASHEQFF

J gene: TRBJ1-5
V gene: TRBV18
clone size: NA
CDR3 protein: CASSRSGTGVTQPQHF

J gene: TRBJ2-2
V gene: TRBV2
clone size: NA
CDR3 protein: CAGSELPQLTGPRELFF

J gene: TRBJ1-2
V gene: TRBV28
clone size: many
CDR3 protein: CASVQGAGGYTF

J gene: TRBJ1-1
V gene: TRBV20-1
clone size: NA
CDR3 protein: CSARTGDTEAFF

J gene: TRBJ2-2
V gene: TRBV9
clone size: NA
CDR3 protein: CASSSRTGNTGRLFF

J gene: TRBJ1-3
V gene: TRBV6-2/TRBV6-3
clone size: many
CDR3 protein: CASSYLGTTEGNTIYF

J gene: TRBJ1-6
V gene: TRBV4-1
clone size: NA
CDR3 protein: CASSLTGGSSPLHF

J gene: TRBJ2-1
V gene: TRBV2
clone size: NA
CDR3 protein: CASSSGWGGNNEQFF

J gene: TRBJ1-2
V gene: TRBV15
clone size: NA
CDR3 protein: CATSRGASSGAHGYTF

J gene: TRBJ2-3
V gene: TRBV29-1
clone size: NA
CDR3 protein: CSVVDRVGVTQYF

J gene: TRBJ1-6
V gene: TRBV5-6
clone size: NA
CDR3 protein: CASSLAGTANSPLHF